The 4 T cell receptor beta chains below were found in one sample sequenced in a study of blood T cell repertoires in COVID-19 (dated by TCRdb to 2018 to 2021). Receptor libraries were prepared by the immunoSEQ multiplex PCR assay. Entries here come from immuneACCESS through TCRdb and include only in-frame sequences with V and J called. Some clones fail to appear in such tables; in the studies checked, an unresolved V gene covers under half of the shortfall, and the cause of the remainder is unknown. This sample comprises 400,000 to 500,000 clones, around 86% of them detected only once. Jointly, the top ten make up 1.4% of the sample. Specimen: peripheral blood. The receptors were sampled from a young woman with active or convalescent COVID-19.

The chain couples TRBV10-3 to TRBJ2-3, with TRBD2 identical over 10 bases. Germline CDR1 reads ENHRY; CDR2 reads SYGVKD. CDR3 size: 16 residues. V was clipped by 2 bases and J by 4 bases; unmatched bases: 6. The CDR3 DNA follows: TGTGCCATCAGTGAGGCAAGCGGGGGGGCTCCAGATACGCAGTATTTT. This translates into CAISEASGGAPDTQYF.

The DNA of the CDR3 is TGTGCCACACGGGATTCGGTAGCCAAAAACATTCAGTACTTC. This codes for CATRDSVAKNIQYF. The J gene is TRBJ2-4, the V gene TRBV10-3; D possibly corresponds to TRBD2 (5 bases). CDR3 length equals 14 residues. In germline, CDR1 is ENHRY, CDR2 SYGVKD. The V gene lost 10 bases and the J gene lost 0 bases, with 13 bases spanning the gap.

The chain combines TRBV29-1 with TRBJ1-2, with D possibly TRBD1 on 6 matching bases. This CDR3 has 14 residues. Germline assignment: CDR1 SQVTM and CDR2 ANQGSEA. Trimming pared 6 bases from V and 2 bases from J, leaving 16 bases between. The CDR3 region has the DNA TGCAGCGTCTTAGGGGGGGCCCCAAACTATGGCTACACCTTC. This encodes CSVLGGAPNYGYTF.

The V and J genes are TRBV30 and TRBJ1-2, with TRBD1 matching over 10 bases. CDR3 size: 13 residues. V gave up 2 bases and J gave up 9 bases; unmatched junction bases: 6. Looked up from germline, CDR1 is GTSNPN and CDR2 is SVGIG (reference sequence). The CDR3 bases are TGTGCCTGGAGTAAGTGGGACAGGGGTAGCTACACCTTC. The encoded protein is CAWSKWDRGSYTF.